The entry that follows covers one TCR delta chain sequence. TCRdb processed the RT-PCR reads again with the CATT caller. The sample contains over 2,500 delta-chain clones, roughly 2.8% of which appear only once. The data were taken from a study of gamma-delta T cells after stem cell transplantation. The V gene's germline CDR1 is GEAIGNYY and CDR2 EKD. This CDR3 has 19 amino acids. V dropped 0 bases and J dropped 0; count of bases not matched to a gene: 13. This TCR derives from a human donor. It is not recorded whose cells these are; they may come from a transplant donor. V and J are TRDV2 and TRDJ1; 9 bases are a match to TRDD3. The sample was gamma-delta T cells. Here the CDR3 DNA reads TGTGCCTGTGACACCCTCCACCGTACTGGGGGAAGGTACACCGATAAACTCATCTTT. Translation: CACDTLHRTGGRYTDKLIF.